What follows are 9 T cell receptor beta chains derived from one specimen sequenced in a study of T cell responses to AZD1222 COVID-19 vaccine. Sequenced by immunoSEQ multiplex PCR; TCRdb stores in-frame clones only, minus some. The sample contains over 100,000 clones, roughly 89% of which appear only once. Material: peripheral blood, obtained on day 0 of AZD1222 vaccination. All receptors derive from an adult in good health.

This clone appeared once. The chain has TRBV29-1 and TRBJ1-1, with D unresolved. The germline V gene encodes CDR1 SQVTM and CDR2 ANQGSEA. The CDR3 has 13 amino acids. V lost 0 bases to trimming and J lost 6 bases, with 11 bases between them. CDR3 amino acids: CSVEEPFGAEAFF. CDR3 coding DNA: TGCAGCGTTGAAGAGCCCTTTGGGGCTGAAGCTTTCTTT.

The CDR3 loop is CASKAGGLEAFF. DNA of the CDR3: TGTGCCAGCAAGGCGGGGGGCTTGGAAGCTTTCTTT. The chain recombines TRBV27 with TRBJ1-1; D is possibly TRBD1 (6 bases). The CDR3 runs 12 residues. Germline-derived CDR1 and CDR2 are MNHEY and SMNVEV (reference sequence). V was pared by 7 bases and J by 8 bases, with 14 bases between.

V usage is TRBV12-3 or TRBV12-4 and J usage is TRBJ1-1; TRBD1 matches 7 bases. Trimming removed 10 bases from V and 5 bases from J; junction bases left unmatched: 10. The CDR3 has 13 residues. The CDR3 DNA sequence: TGTGCCATCAGGGGGGGGAAGGAAACTGAAGCTTTCTTT. Encoded protein: CAIRGGKETEAFF.

This rearrangement joins TRBV30 to TRBJ1-1; D gene uncertain. Trimming shortened V by 1 base and J by 7 bases, and 19 bases separated the two germline ends. CDR3 size: 15 residues. Germline CDR1 is GTSNPN and CDR2 is SVGIG (reference sequence). The CDR3 here is CAWSDIEVTRSEAFF. CDR3 nucleotides: TGTGCCTGGAGTGATATCGAAGTCACCCGGAGTGAAGCTTTCTTT.

The V gene is TRBV2, the J gene TRBJ1-2; TRBD1 agrees at 9 bases. Looked up from germline, CDR1 is SNHLY and CDR2 is FYNNEI. With V trimmed by 8 bases and J by 6 bases, 7 bases remained unmatched. The length of the CDR3 is 13 residues. CDR3 DNA: TGTGCCAGCTTCCGGGACAGGGTGAATGGCTACACCTTC. Translation gives CASFRDRVNGYTF.

This chain links TRBV7-9 with TRBJ1-3; maybe TRBD1 (5 bases). Trimming cost V 11 bases and J 0 bases, with 14 bases left between them. CDR3 size: 14 residues. In germline, CDR1 is SEHNR, CDR2 FQNEAQ (reference sequence). CDR3 bases: TGTGCCTGGGACGGGAACAACTCTGGAAACACCATATATTTT. Translated: CAWDGNNSGNTIYF.

The V gene is TRBV24-1, the J gene TRBJ2-1; D gene uncertain. Germline V lookup: CDR1 KGHDR, CDR2 SFDVKD. V lost 2 bases and J 7 bases, leaving 8 bases between the germline ends. CDR3 length: 13 residues. The CDR3: CATSDWTENEQFF. The CDR3 DNA follows: TGTGCCACCAGTGATTGGACGGAGAATGAGCAGTTCTTC.

The gene calls are TRBV6-5 and TRBJ1-2; 12 bases map to TRBD1. The V gene's germline CDR1 is MNHEY and CDR2 SVGAGI. This CDR3 comprises 16 residues. V was clipped by 4 bases and J by 12 bases; unmatched bases: 15. In nucleotides, the CDR3 is TGTGCCAGCAGTTCCCCCGCGGGACAGGGGGCGAATAAGAACACCTTC. Translation: CASSSPAGQGANKNTF.

J is TRBJ1-4 and V is TRBV6-6; tentative D call: TRBD1 (6 bases). The germline V and J ends were trimmed by 6 bases and 0 bases, with 14 bases remaining between them. CDR3 length equals 16 residues. Germline loops: CDR1 MNHNY, CDR2 SVGAGI (reference sequence). CDR3 residues: CASRPGQTATNEKLFF. Here the CDR3 DNA reads TGTGCCAGCAGACCAGGACAGACAGCAACTAATGAAAAACTGTTTTTT.